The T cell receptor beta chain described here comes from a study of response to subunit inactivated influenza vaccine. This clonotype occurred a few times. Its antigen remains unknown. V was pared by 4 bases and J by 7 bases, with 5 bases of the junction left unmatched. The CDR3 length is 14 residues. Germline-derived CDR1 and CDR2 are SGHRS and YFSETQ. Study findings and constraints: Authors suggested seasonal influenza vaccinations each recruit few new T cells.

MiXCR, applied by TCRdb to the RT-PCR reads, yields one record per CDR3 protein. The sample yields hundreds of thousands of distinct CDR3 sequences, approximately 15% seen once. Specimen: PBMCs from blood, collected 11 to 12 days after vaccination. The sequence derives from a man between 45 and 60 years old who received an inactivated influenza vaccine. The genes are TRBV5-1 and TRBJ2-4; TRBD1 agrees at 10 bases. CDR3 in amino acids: CASSPGQGVNIQYF. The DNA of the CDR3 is TGCGCCAGCAGCCCCGGACAGGGGGTGAACATTCAGTACTTC.